Detailed here is one T cell receptor beta chain. Its antigen is undetermined. These data are taken from a study of T-cell memory formation after mild COVID-19. Whole-study results and caveats: Whereas later expanders leaned CD4+, clones contracting day 15 to 85 showed a balanced CD4/CD8 makeup.

TCR alpha and TCR beta cDNA libraries carrying sample barcodes and UMIs came from 5'RACE with constant-segment primers. Each CDR3 protein gets one entry after TCRdb re-called the 5' RACE reads with MiXCR. The sample has 560,000 or so distinct CDR3 sequences; approximately 15% are singletons. The specimen sequenced was PBMCs or a T cell subset sorted from them (not recorded which). This receptor was identified in an adult woman who had mild COVID-19 (a few samples of this study predate the infection). Cell type and time point are not known.

In DNA form, the CDR3 reads TGCAGCGTCTCCGTGTCAACCAACTATGGCTACACCTTC. This gives the protein CSVSVSTNYGYTF. The chain recombines TRBV29-1 with TRBJ1-2; D is undetermined. The CDR3 has 13 amino acids. From germline, CDR1 is SQVTM and CDR2 ANQGSEA. V lost 6 bases, J lost 2 bases, and 13 bases lay in between.